One sample yielded the 22 T cell receptor beta chains listed below, sequenced in a study of blood T cell repertoires in COVID-19. The repertoire was sequenced with immunoSEQ multiplex PCR; TCRdb's copy has only in-frame clones and lacks some. The sample gives under 100,000 clones, over 70% of which show up once; around 11% is in the top ten. Sample: peripheral blood. The receptors were gathered from a woman between 40 and 50 years old with active or convalescent COVID-19.

This clone was recorded only once. CDR3 nucleotides: TGCGCCAGCAGCCTTAGCGGGAGCAGCTCCTACAATGAGCAGTTCTTC. Amino acid sequence: CASSLSGSSSYNEQFF. The chain couples TRBV5-1 to TRBJ2-1, with 9 bases identical to TRBD2. CDR1 is SGHRS, CDR2 YFSETQ, per germline. J gave up 0 bases and V 4 bases, and 5 bases lay outside the gene matches. The CDR3 is 16 amino acids.

DNA of the CDR3: TGTGCCAGCAGCTTAGGGCGACAGGGGTTCGGGGCTAGGTATGGCTACACCTTC. Translation gives CASSLGRQGFGARYGYTF. The chain links TRBV7-2 to TRBJ1-2, with TRBD1 identical over 8 bases. V dropped 1 base and J dropped 5; count of bases not matched to a gene: 15. Per the germline V gene, CDR1 is SGHTA and CDR2 is FQGNSA. The CDR3 is 18 amino acids.

This sequence joins TRBV4-3 and TRBJ2-2; 8 bases are shared with TRBD2. The CDR3 is 16 residues long. Germline lookup yields CDR1 LGHNA and CDR2 YSLEER. The ends lost 1 base at V and 7 bases at J; junction bases unmatched: 8. The CDR3 DNA follows: TGCGCCAGCAGCCAAGGGTGGGGACTAGGTTTCGGGGAGCTGTTTTTT. Translating it yields CASSQGWGLGFGELFF.

This clone was detected only once. V and J are TRBV5-1 and TRBJ2-5; D unresolved. Germline loops: CDR1 SGHRS, CDR2 YFSETQ. The CDR3 covers 14 residues. The ends were cut back, 0 bases at V and 5 bases at J, with 11 bases in the middle. CDR3 loop: CASSLGADQETQYF. CDR3 bases: TGCGCCAGCAGCTTGGGTGCGGATCAGGAGACCCAGTACTTC.

The chain links TRBV2 to TRBJ1-4; D remains unclear. There are 15 residues in the CDR3. Germline V lookup: CDR1 SNHLY, CDR2 FYNNEI. V was shortened by 0 bases and J by 8 bases, with 13 bases between the two germline ends. CDR3 in amino acids: CASSEATGSSEKLFF. The CDR3 DNA reads as TGTGCCAGCAGTGAAGCAACGGGAAGCTCCGAAAAACTGTTTTTT.

This clone was detected only a few times. V usage is TRBV6-2 or TRBV6-3 and J usage is TRBJ2-5; 8 positions agree with TRBD2. Germline V gives CDR1 MNHEY, CDR2 SVGEGT. V trimming: 4 bases; J trimming: 5 bases; junction bases outside the gene matches: 6. CDR3 length equals 14 residues. The CDR3 spells CASSSNSGTETQYF. The CDR3 coding sequence is TGTGCCAGCAGTTCGAATAGCGGGACTGAGACCCAGTACTTC.

The rearrangement uses TRBV10-3 and TRBJ2-7, with TRBD1 matching over 9 bases. With 4 bases clipped from V and 5 bases from J, the junction kept 0 bases outside the gene matches. CDR1 is ENHRY, CDR2 SYGVKD, per germline. The CDR3 sequence is 12 residues long. CDR3 sequence: CAISGDRDEQYF. The CDR3 DNA sequence: TGTGCCATCAGTGGGGACAGGGACGAGCAGTACTTC.

This clone was found a few times. V and J are TRBV7-6 and TRBJ2-1; D remains unclear. The germline gives CDR1 SGHVS, CDR2 FNYEAQ. V was shortened by 2 bases and J by 6 bases, with 11 bases between the two germline ends. The CDR3 loop spans 14 amino acids. CDR3 sequence reads: CASSLNTLSNEQFF. In DNA, the CDR3 is TGTGCCAGCAGCTTAAACACCCTTTCCAATGAGCAGTTCTTC.

The rearrangement joins TRBV10-3 to TRBJ1-5, with D hard to call. Germline V lookup: CDR1 ENHRY, CDR2 SYGVKD. The CDR3 covers 14 residues. V lost 0 bases and J lost 3, with 6 bases in between. The CDR3 protein is CAISESSNNQPQHF. The CDR3 region has the DNA TGTGCCATCAGTGAGTCTTCAAACAATCAGCCCCAGCATTTT.

The chain recombines TRBV7-9 with TRBJ1-4; D is undetermined. V lost 5 bases and J 5 bases, leaving 15 bases between the germline ends. The CDR3 consists of 15 residues. The V gene's germline CDR1 is SEHNR and CDR2 FQNEAQ (reference sequence). The CDR3 nucleotides read TGTGCCAGCAGCCAAAGGGCGGGAAACAATGAAAAACTGTTTTTT. This sequence encodes CASSQRAGNNEKLFF. The full variable domain, rest sourced from reference TRBV7-9 and TRBJ1-4, is DTGVSQNPRHKITKRGQNVTFRCDPISEHNRLYWYRQTLGQGPEFLTYFQNEAQLEKSRLLSDRFSAERPKGSFSTLEIQRTEQGDSAMYLCASSQRAGNNEKLFFGSGTQLSVL.

In nucleotides, the CDR3 is TGTGCCAGCGGTCGTCACACCGTGAACACTGAAGCTTTCTTT. Residues: CASGRHTVNTEAFF. This chain joins TRBV28 and TRBJ1-1; D ambiguous. Germline-derived CDR1 and CDR2 are MDHEN and SYDVKM. V dropped 8 bases and J dropped 0 bases, with 13 bases sitting between them. The CDR3 is 14 residues long.

This clone was counted a single time. V and J are TRBV12-3 or TRBV12-4 and TRBJ1-2; TRBD1 agrees at 9 bases. The CDR3 runs 13 residues. J lost 7 bases, V lost 6 bases, and 6 bases had no gene match. The chain's CDR3 is CASRSQGAGGYTF. CDR3 DNA: TGTGCCAGCAGGTCACAGGGGGCGGGTGGCTACACCTTC.

The genes are TRBV29-1 and TRBJ2-3; D may be TRBD2 (5 bases). The ends were cut back, 6 bases at V and 4 bases at J, with 11 bases in the middle. The CDR3 loop spans 12 amino acids. Germline CDR1 reads SQVTM; CDR2 reads ANQGSEA. Here the CDR3 reads CSVRAGADTQYF. The CDR3 DNA reads as TGCAGCGTCCGTGCCGGGGCAGATACGCAGTATTTT.

The V gene is TRBV7-2, the J gene TRBJ2-7, with D perhaps matching TRBD2 (6 bases). The CDR3 totals 13 residues. Germline V lookup: CDR1 SGHTA, CDR2 FQGNSA. Trimming stripped 6 bases from V and 0 bases from J, with 9 bases between. DNA for the CDR3: TGTGCCAGCAGAGTGGGGGGCTCCTACGAGCAGTACTTC. Translation: CASRVGGSYEQYF.

The chain recombines TRBV29-1 with TRBJ2-7; TRBD1 matches at 10 bases. The CDR3 is 13 residues long. J was trimmed by 2 bases and V by 7 bases; bases with no gene match: 5. Germline assignment: CDR1 SQVTM and CDR2 ANQGSEA. For the CDR3, the DNA is TGCAGCGCAAAAGGACAGGGGGCCTACGAGCAGTACTTC. Its protein is CSAKGQGAYEQYF.

This chain uses TRBV6-6 with TRBJ1-5; D not resolved. The CDR3 has 14 amino acids. CDR1 and CDR2 (germline): MNHNY, SVGAGI (reference sequence). The ends were cut back, 3 bases at V and 4 bases at J, with 10 bases in the middle. The CDR3 spells CASSYAEDNQPQHF. Written as DNA, the CDR3 is TGTGCCAGCAGTTATGCGGAGGATAATCAGCCCCAGCATTTT.

Written as DNA, the CDR3 is TGTGCCAGCAGCGGCATGGCACCTCCAGGGGATACGCAGTATTTT. It codes for CASSGMAPPGDTQYF. The chain recombines TRBV7-2 with TRBJ2-3, with D possibly being TRBD1 (5 bases). The ends were cut back, 5 bases at V and 6 bases at J, with 18 bases in the middle. CDR3 length equals 15 residues. Per the germline V gene, CDR1 is SGHTA and CDR2 is FQGNSA.

The chain has TRBV7-2 and TRBJ1-1; possibly TRBD1 for D (6 bases). V lost 3 bases and J lost 7, with 12 bases in between. The CDR3 has 13 amino acids. Germline CDR1 and CDR2: SGHTA and FQGNSA. The CDR3 sequence is CASSFSQGFEAFF. CDR3 nucleotide sequence: TGTGCCAGCAGCTTTAGCCAGGGGTTTGAAGCTTTCTTT. The full variable domain, in which reference TRBV7-2 and TRBJ1-1 provide the parts outside the CDR3, is GAGVSQSPSNKVTEKGKDVELRCDPISGHTALYWYRQSLGQGLEFLIYFQGNSAPDKSGLPSDRFSAERTGGSVSTLTIQRTQQEDSAVYLCASSFSQGFEAFFGQGTRLTVV.

This rearrangement joins TRBV5-6 to TRBJ1-5, with D possibly matching TRBD1 (6 bases). The CDR3 consists of 16 residues. CDR1 and CDR2 from the germline V gene are SGHDT and YYEEEE. Trimming pared 2 bases from V and 2 bases from J, leaving 14 bases between. The CDR3 loop is CASSFGQGYGNQPQHF. CDR3 coding DNA: TGTGCCAGCAGCTTTGGGCAGGGGTACGGCAATCAGCCCCAGCATTTT.

V usage is TRBV7-2 and J usage is TRBJ2-1; 7 positions match TRBD2. Germline CDR1 reads SGHTA; CDR2 reads FQGNSA. The CDR3 runs 17 residues. Unmatched junction bases numbered 7, after V lost 2 bases and J lost 0 bases. CDR3 coding DNA: TGTGCCAGCAGCTTAAGCGGGGCGGTCAGCTCCTACAATGAGCAGTTCTTC. Protein sequence: CASSLSGAVSSYNEQFF.

The gene calls are TRBV7-8 and TRBJ1-1; the match to TRBD1 covers 7 bases. Germline V lookup: CDR1 SGHVS, CDR2 FQNEAQ. The CDR3 is 15 amino acids. The V segment lost 6 bases and the J segment 3 bases; nucleotides outside the gene matches: 10. The CDR3 region has the DNA TGTGCCAGCAGACCCTCGAGGGGGCGATACACTGAAGCTTTCTTT. Translated: CASRPSRGRYTEAFF.

The chain carries TRBV11-2 and TRBJ1-2; perhaps TRBD1 as D (5 bases). Germline CDR1 reads SGHAT; CDR2 reads FQNNGV. CDR3 size: 14 residues. The V end lost 4 bases, the J end lost 6 bases, and 15 bases lay between the germline ends. This CDR3 reads CASSSLQGYDGYTF. The CDR3, as DNA: TGTGCCAGCAGCTCTCTGCAGGGATACGATGGCTACACCTTC.